This T cell receptor (beta chain) was identified in a study of blood T cell repertoires in COVID-19. Looking at the study overall: Sample material is recorded as cDNA or gDNA derived from T cells, B-cell-depleted T cells, or PBMCs.

Sequenced by immunoSEQ multiplex PCR; TCRdb stores in-frame clones only, minus some. The sample has almost 250,000 clones, around nine tenths seen once. The V gene's germline CDR1 is LNHDA and CDR2 SQIVND (reference sequence). V dropped 2 bases and J dropped 6 bases, with 12 bases sitting between them. The CDR3 spans 14 residues. This TCR was sampled from a woman aged 45-65 years who had recovered from COVID-19. The sequencing sample was made of PBMCs or T cells enriched from blood (not recorded which). V usage is TRBV19 and J usage is TRBJ2-3; D is ambiguous. The CDR3 here is CASSIIQMVDTQYF. The CDR3, as DNA: TGTGCCAGTAGTATAATCCAGATGGTGGATACGCAGTATTTT.